This T cell receptor (beta chain) was recovered during a study of blood T cell repertoires in COVID-19. The ends were cut back, 5 bases at V and 6 bases at J, with 13 bases in the middle. The CDR3 spans 13 residues. Germline loops: CDR1 SGHTA, CDR2 FQGTGA. Data came from immunoSEQ multiplex PCR; TCRdb stores just in-frame clones and leaves some out. The data contain about 380,000 clones, around 90% of them seen just once; the ten biggest clones take up 1.2%. This TCR came from a woman in her late teens or twenties who had recovered from COVID-19. The chain is built from TRBV7-3 and TRBJ1-2; D may be TRBD1 (6 bases). Sequencing input: PBMCs or T cells enriched from blood (not recorded which). CDR3 sequence reads: CASSRTGQDGYTF. CDR3 in DNA: TGTGCCAGCAGCCGAACAGGGCAGGATGGCTACACCTTC.